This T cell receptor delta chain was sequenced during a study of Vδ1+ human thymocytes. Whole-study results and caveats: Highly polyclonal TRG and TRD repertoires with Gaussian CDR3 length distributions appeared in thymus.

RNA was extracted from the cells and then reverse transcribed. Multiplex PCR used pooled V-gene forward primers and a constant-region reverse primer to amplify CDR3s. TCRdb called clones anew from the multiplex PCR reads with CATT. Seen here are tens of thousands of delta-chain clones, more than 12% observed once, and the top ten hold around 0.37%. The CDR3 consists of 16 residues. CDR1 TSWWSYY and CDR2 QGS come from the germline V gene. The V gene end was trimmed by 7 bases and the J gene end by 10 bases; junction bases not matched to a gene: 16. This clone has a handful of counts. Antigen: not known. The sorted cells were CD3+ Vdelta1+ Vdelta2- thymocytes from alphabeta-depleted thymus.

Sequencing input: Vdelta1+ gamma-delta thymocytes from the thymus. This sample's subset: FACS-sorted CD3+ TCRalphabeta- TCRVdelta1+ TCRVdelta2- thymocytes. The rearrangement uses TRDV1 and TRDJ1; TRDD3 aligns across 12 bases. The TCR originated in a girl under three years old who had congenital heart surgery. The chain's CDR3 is CALVLEGTGGYQGLIF. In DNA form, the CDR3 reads TGTGCTCTTGTGTTGGAGGGTACTGGGGGATACCAAGGACTCATCTTT.